What follows are 29 T cell receptor beta chains derived from one specimen sequenced in a study of blood T cell repertoires in COVID-19. The data were produced by immunoSEQ multiplex PCR, yet TCRdb's version contains in-frame clones alone and is incomplete. Of some 150,000 clones in the sample, roughly 86% were seen once. The sample was peripheral blood. The source of these receptors is a woman aged 55-70 years who had recovered from COVID-19.

V usage is TRBV12-3 or TRBV12-4 and J usage is TRBJ2-7, with TRBD1 matching over 7 bases. There are 12 residues in the CDR3. The J segment lost 7 bases and the V segment lost 6 bases, leaving 6 bases of the junction unmatched. The CDR3 sequence: CASRRGRREQYF. DNA of the CDR3: TGTGCCAGCAGGAGGGGGCGACGGGAGCAGTACTTC.

The rearrangement uses TRBV3-1 (or the pseudogene TRBV3-2) and TRBJ2-2; TRBD1 agrees at 12 bases. Germline assignment: CDR1 LGHDT and CDR2 YNNKEL (reference sequence). The CDR3 covers 19 residues. Trimming took 3 bases from V and 6 from J; bases not matched to a gene: 14. In DNA, the CDR3 is TGTGCCAGCAGCCAGCAGGGGACAGGGGGCCGAAATGGCGCCGGGGAGCTGTTTTTT. Residues: CASSQQGTGGRNGAGELFF.

The genes are TRBV28 and TRBJ1-4; D gene ambiguous. Germline CDR1 MDHEN, CDR2 SYDVKM. This CDR3 is 14 amino acids long. V lost 8 bases and J 3 bases, leaving 13 bases between the germline ends. The CDR3 loop is CASLASGSNEKLFF. CDR3 in DNA: TGTGCCAGCCTAGCATCGGGGTCTAATGAAAAACTGTTTTTT.

This chain links TRBV9 with TRBJ1-5, with 8 bases matching TRBD1. The CDR3 runs 13 residues. Germline V CDR1 and CDR2: SGDLS, YYNGEE. After removal of 7 bases from V and 5 bases from J, the junction contained 5 bases not matched to a gene. CDR3 sequence (DNA): TGTGCCAGCGCACAGGGGGTCGATCAGCCCCAGCATTTT. Protein: CASAQGVDQPQHF.

The genes are TRBV2 and TRBJ2-7, with D perhaps matching TRBD1 (6 bases). V lost 6 bases to trimming and J lost 3 bases, with 9 bases between them. This CDR3 spans 12 amino acids. In germline, CDR1 is SNHLY, CDR2 FYNNEI. The CDR3 nucleotides are TGTGCCAGCAGGCTACAGGGCTACGAGCAGTACTTC. Protein product: CASRLQGYEQYF. Together with reference TRBV2 and TRBJ2-7, the CDR3 gives the full variable domain: EPEVTQTPSHQVTQMGQEVILRCVPISNHLYFYWYRQILGQKVEFLVSFYNNEISEKSEIFDDQFSVERPDGSNFTLKIRSTKLEDSAMYFCASRLQGYEQYFGPGTRLTVT.

The gene calls are TRBV18 and TRBJ1-1, with D possibly being TRBD1 (6 bases). Germline-derived CDR1 and CDR2 are KGHSH and LQKENI. The CDR3 has 15 residues. V dropped 1 base and J dropped 3 bases, with 12 bases sitting between them. The CDR3 DNA reads TGTGCCAGCTCACCACGACAGGATATGGACACTGAAGCTTTCTTT. Translation gives CASSPRQDMDTEAFF. The full variable domain, with the rest looked up from reference TRBV18 and TRBJ1-1, is NAGVMQNPRHLVRRRGQEARLRCSPMKGHSHVYWYRQLPEEGLKFMVYLQKENIIDESGMPKERFSAEFPKEGPSILRIQQVVRGDSAAYFCASSPRQDMDTEAFFGQGTRLTVV.

DNA for the CDR3: TGTGCCAGCAGTGAAAGAGTCCGGTCCGAGAACAATGAGCAGTTCTTC. The encoded protein is CASSERVRSENNEQFF. This sequence joins TRBV2 and TRBJ2-1; D gene unclear. Germline CDR1 SNHLY, CDR2 FYNNEI. With 2 bases removed from V and 5 bases from J, the gap between germline ends came to 16 bases. The CDR3 spans 16 residues.

This chain joins TRBV11-2 and TRBJ2-5; 7 bases are shared with TRBD2. Per the germline V gene, CDR1 is SGHAT and CDR2 is FQNNGV. The CDR3 totals 16 residues. V shed 2 bases and J 5 bases; nucleotides not matched to a gene: 11. CDR3 protein: CASSLTWTQGGETQYF. DNA for the CDR3: TGTGCCAGCAGCTTAACTTGGACCCAGGGAGGGGAGACCCAGTACTTC.

This clone appeared a single time. The chain recombines TRBV15 with TRBJ2-6; D gene unclear. Germline CDR1 LNHNV, CDR2 YYDKDF (reference sequence). With 7 bases removed from V and 4 bases from J, the gap between germline ends came to 11 bases. This CDR3 has 14 amino acids. CDR3 bases: TGTGCCACCATAGCATCCTCGGGGGCCAACGTCCTGACTTTC. Amino acid sequence: CATIASSGANVLTF.

The CDR3 DNA reads as TGTGCCAGCAGCTTAAATCCTAGCGGGGGGGCTGCGCAGTATTTT. It is translated as CASSLNPSGGAAQYF. The chain is built from TRBV7-3 and TRBJ2-3, with TRBD2 matching 12 bases. The CDR3 sequence is 15 residues long. The V gene's germline CDR1 is SGHTA and CDR2 FQGTGA. With 1 base clipped from V and 10 bases from J, the junction kept 6 bases outside the gene matches. Full variable domain (rest looked up from reference TRBV7-3 and TRBJ2-3): GAGVSQTPSNKVTEKGKYVELRCDPISGHTALYWYRQSLGQGPEFLIYFQGTGAADDSGLPNDRFFAVRPEGSVSTLKIQRTERGDSAVYLCASSLNPSGGAAQYFGPGTRLTVL.

The J gene is TRBJ1-2, the V gene TRBV5-6; 9 nucleotides match TRBD1. The germline CDR1 and CDR2 sequences are SGHDT and YYEEEE. V lost 5 bases to trimming and J lost 4 bases; unmatched junction nucleotides: 6. The length of the CDR3 is 14 residues. CDR3 sequence reads: CASSALTGGYGYTF. In nucleotides, the CDR3 is TGTGCCAGCAGTGCCCTGACAGGGGGCTATGGCTACACCTTC. The variable domain in full, completed from reference TRBV5-6 and TRBJ1-2, reads DAGVTQSPTHLIKTRGQQVTLRCSPKSGHDTVSWYQQALGQGPQFIFQYYEEEERQRGNFPDRFSGHQFPNYSSELNVNALLLGDSALYLCASSALTGGYGYTFGSGTRLTVV.

The chain carries TRBV19 and TRBJ2-7, with D unresolved. Deletions cut 5 bases from V and 6 bases from J, with 14 bases between. CDR3 size: 13 residues. Germline V CDR1 and CDR2: LNHDA, SQIVND (reference sequence). CDR3 loop: CASSLTENGEQYF. The CDR3 DNA reads TGTGCCAGTAGTCTAACCGAGAACGGCGAGCAGTACTTC.

This clone was recorded once. The rearrangement uses TRBV5-4 and TRBJ2-1, with D possibly matching TRBD2 (5 bases). This CDR3 has 12 amino acids. CDR1 and CDR2 (germline): SGHNT, YYREEE (reference sequence). The germline V and J ends were trimmed by 4 bases and 10 bases, with 12 bases remaining between them. CDR3 sequence (DNA): TGTGCCAGCAGCGAGGATAGAGGGGAGCAGTTCTTC. Its protein is CASSEDRGEQFF.

The chain joins TRBV6-5 to TRBJ2-2, with D possibly matching TRBD1 (6 bases). Germline V gene data show CDR1 as MNHEY and CDR2 as SVGAGI. The CDR3 runs 14 residues. Trimming stripped 6 bases from V and 3 bases from J, with 11 bases between. The CDR3, as DNA: TGTGCCAGCAGGAGGGGGTTGGACACCGGGGAGCTGTTTTTT. Translation gives CASRRGLDTGELFF.

The rearrangement joins TRBV4-2 to TRBJ2-5; TRBD2 matches at 9 bases. The CDR3 loop spans 17 amino acids. Germline CDR1 reads LGHNA; CDR2 reads YNFKEQ. V dropped 0 bases and J dropped 4; count of bases not matched to a gene: 9. This CDR3 is CASSQEAAGGGGETQYF. In DNA form, the CDR3 reads TGTGCCAGCAGCCAAGAAGCAGCGGGGGGCGGGGGAGAGACCCAGTACTTC.

This clone turned up a few times. This rearrangement joins TRBV4-3 to TRBJ1-2, with 7 bases identical to TRBD1. Germline V CDR1 and CDR2: LGHNA, YSLEER. The CDR3 sequence is 14 residues long. With V trimmed by 2 bases and J by 7 bases, 7 bases remained unmatched. The CDR3 coding sequence is TGCGCCAGCAGCCAACCAGGGACAGTGTCTGGCTACACCTTC. Its translation is CASSQPGTVSGYTF.

V gene TRBV5-1 combines with J gene TRBJ1-2; TRBD1 matches at 8 bases. This CDR3 is 14 amino acids long. Germline V gene lookup returns CDR1 SGHRS and CDR2 YFSETQ. J gave up 8 bases and V 1 base, and 7 bases lay outside the gene matches. This CDR3 reads CASSLIGQGEGYTF. DNA for the CDR3: TGCGCCAGCAGCTTGATTGGACAGGGAGAGGGCTACACCTTC.

This clone came up a few times. This sequence joins TRBV2 and TRBJ2-1; 9 nucleotides align to TRBD1. The germline V gene has CDR1 SNHLY and CDR2 FYNNEI. After removal of 6 bases from V and 5 bases from J, the junction contained 2 bases not matched to a gene. This CDR3 region has 13 residues. CDR3: CASRTGGNNEQFF. CDR3 nucleotides: TGTGCCAGCAGGACAGGGGGAAACAATGAGCAGTTCTTC.

The V and J genes are TRBV6-6 and TRBJ1-2; 8 positions match TRBD1. V shed 6 bases, J shed 5 bases, and the junction held 14 bases outside the gene matches. The CDR3 is 16 residues long. Germline CDR1 reads MNHNY; CDR2 reads SVGAGI (reference sequence). CDR3 region: CASSLAQGAQGYGYTF. The CDR3 region has the DNA TGTGCCAGCAGCCTTGCCCAGGGGGCGCAAGGGTATGGCTACACCTTC.

V and J are TRBV28 and TRBJ2-5; D gene ambiguous. Germline V gives CDR1 MDHEN, CDR2 SYDVKM. V was trimmed by 5 bases and J by 0 bases, leaving 4 bases between them. This CDR3 is built from 12 residues. CDR3 in amino acids: CASSRDQETQYF. CDR3 DNA sequence: TGTGCCAGCAGTCGAGACCAAGAGACCCAGTACTTC.

The chain joins TRBV15 to TRBJ2-2; a weak D match, TRBD1 (7 bases). CDR3 length equals 17 residues. With 3 bases removed from V and 1 base from J, the gap between germline ends came to 15 bases. CDR1 LNHNV and CDR2 YYDKDF come from the germline V gene (reference sequence). CDR3 nucleotides: TGTGCCACCAGCAGTGCCGCGGGACAGAAGAACACCGGGGAGCTGTTTTTT. Translated, it gives CATSSAAGQKNTGELFF.

This rearrangement joins TRBV9 to TRBJ1-2; TRBD1 matches at 12 bases. The CDR3 contains 15 residues. Germline values: CDR1 SGDLS, CDR2 YYNGEE. After removal of 0 bases from V and 5 bases from J, the junction contained 2 bases not matched to a gene. CDR3 protein: CASSVEGQGAYGYTF. CDR3 nucleotide sequence: TGTGCCAGCAGCGTAGAGGGACAGGGGGCGTATGGCTACACCTTC.

The chain recombines TRBV7-2 with TRBJ1-5, with 9 positions matching TRBD1. This CDR3 spans 13 amino acids. J lost 7 bases, V lost 5 bases, and 3 bases had no gene match. Per the germline V gene, CDR1 is SGHTA and CDR2 is FQGNSA. The CDR3 coding sequence is TGTGCCAGCAGCCAGGACAGGGGACAGCCCCAGCATTTT. This encodes CASSQDRGQPQHF.

The chain has TRBV5-1 and TRBJ2-2, with 13 bases identical to TRBD2. This CDR3 is 17 amino acids long. The junction had 8 bases not matched to a gene; V was cut back by 3 bases and J by 6 bases. Germline loops: CDR1 SGHRS, CDR2 YFSETQ. CDR3 DNA sequence: TGCGCCAGCAGCTCCACTAGCGGGGGGGCTTTTCCCGGGGAGCTGTTTTTT. Its translation is CASSSTSGGAFPGELFF.

The V and J genes are TRBV2 and TRBJ2-5, with a possible D match to TRBD1 (6 bases). V lost 0 bases and J lost 4, with 9 bases in between. Per germline, CDR1 SNHLY and CDR2 FYNNEI. The CDR3 covers 14 residues. Here the CDR3 DNA reads TGTGCCAGCAGTGAAGCGTTAGGGGGAGAGACCCAGTACTTC. Amino acids: CASSEALGGETQYF.

CDR3 sequence: CASSDRQAFSSNQPQHF. The CDR3 bases are TGTGCCAGCAGTGATAGACAGGCTTTTTCTAGCAATCAGCCCCAGCATTTT. The J gene is TRBJ1-5, the V gene TRBV6-1, with TRBD1 as a possible D gene (6 bases). The CDR3 length is 17 residues. Trimming removed 3 bases at V and 0 bases at J, with 15 bases between. In germline, CDR1 is MNHNS, CDR2 SASEGT.

The rearrangement uses TRBV4-1 and TRBJ1-5, with no clear D. Germline CDR1 is MGHRA and CDR2 is YSYEKL. Trimming took 6 bases from V and 2 from J, leaving 14 bases between them. This CDR3 has 15 residues. The CDR3 DNA reads as TGCGCCAGCAGTCCGGGGATGGTGGGCAATCAGCCCCAGCATTTT. Translation: CASSPGMVGNQPQHF.

The rearrangement links TRBV5-1 to TRBJ1-4; no firm D call. Germline assignment: CDR1 SGHRS and CDR2 YFSETQ. V was shortened by 1 base and J by 7 bases, with 14 bases between the two germline ends. This CDR3 is built from 15 residues. CDR3: CASSLLDHGGEKLFF. The CDR3 nucleotides are TGCGCCAGCAGCTTGTTGGATCACGGCGGTGAAAAACTGTTTTTT. Based on the CDR3 plus reference TRBV5-1 and TRBJ1-4, the full variable domain is KAGVTQTPRYLIKTRGQQVTLSCSPISGHRSVSWYQQTPGQGLQFLFEYFSETQRNKGNFPGRFSGRQFSNSRSEMNVSTLELGDSALYLCASSLLDHGGEKLFFGSGTQLSVL.

The chain recombines TRBV7-9 with TRBJ2-7; weak D call: TRBD1 (5 bases). V shed 5 bases and J shed 1 base, with 12 bases lying between them. There are 14 residues in the CDR3. Germline assignment: CDR1 SEHNR and CDR2 FQNEAQ (reference sequence). CDR3: CASSPDSRSYEQYF. The CDR3 DNA follows: TGTGCCAGCAGCCCTGACAGTAGGTCCTACGAGCAGTACTTC. The full variable domain, rest sourced from reference TRBV7-9 and TRBJ2-7, is DTGVSQNPRHKITKRGQNVTFRCDPISEHNRLYWYRQTLGQGPEFLTYFQNEAQLEKSRLLSDRFSAERPKGSFSTLEIQRTEQGDSAMYLCASSPDSRSYEQYFGPGTRLTVT.